One and the same sample provided the 7 T cell receptor beta chains below, sequenced in a study of cytomegalovirus exposure and HLA in healthy donors. In the PCR, 60 Vbeta and 13 Jbeta primers were used. Here immunoSEQ multiplex PCR was the method, and the copy in TCRdb shows in-frame clones only, minus some. The sample has 180,000 or so clones; about 75% are singletons. The sample consisted of PBMCs. These receptors came from a man aged 50 to 59 in good health and CMV-seropositive.

As for this clone: Other DNA variants within this sample encode the same CDR3. This chain uses TRBV11-2 with TRBJ1-1; D is perhaps TRBD1 (5 bases). Germline V gene data show CDR1 as SGHAT and CDR2 as FQNNGV. The CDR3 spans 12 residues. V was clipped by 1 base and J by 7 bases, with 7 bases between them. CDR3 in amino acids: CASSLGTGEAFF. Here the CDR3 DNA reads TGTGCCAGCAGCTTAGGCACAGGTGAAGCTTTCTTT.

The rearrangement joins TRBV5-1 to TRBJ2-5, with a weak D call TRBD2 (6 bases). The V gene lost 3 bases and the J gene lost 2 bases, with 14 bases spanning the gap. The germline gives CDR1 SGHRS, CDR2 YFSETQ. The CDR3 has 15 amino acids. The CDR3 is CASSSTGLQQETQYF. CDR3 bases: TGCGCCAGCAGCTCTACCGGACTACAACAAGAGACCCAGTACTTC.

This chain uses TRBV5-6 with TRBJ2-5, with 7 positions matching TRBD1. Judging by the DNA end, TRBJ2-7 fits better; the J call may be wrong. The CDR3 covers 15 residues. Per the germline V gene, CDR1 is SGHDT and CDR2 is YYEEEE. Written as DNA, the CDR3 is TGTGCCAGCAGCTTGGGGACAGGAGACTCCTACGAGCAGTACTTC. Translated: CASSLGTGDSYEQYF.

In this sample, this clone turned up a few times. This chain links TRBV5-1 with TRBJ2-3; 11 bases are shared with TRBD1. Germline CDR1 reads SGHRS; CDR2 reads YFSETQ. This CDR3 spans 15 amino acids. Losses at the gene ends were 4 bases for V and 5 bases for J; bases not matched to a gene: 6. The CDR3 spells CASSLSGTGGDTQYF. The DNA of the CDR3 is TGCGCCAGCAGCCTAAGCGGGACAGGGGGAGATACGCAGTATTTT.

The chain links TRBV6-1 to TRBJ2-1; 9 positions agree with TRBD1. The CDR3 runs to 15 residues. V lost 7 bases and J lost 6; bases outside the gene matches: 10. The germline V gene has CDR1 MNHNS and CDR2 SASEGT. The CDR3 here is CASIFTGGFLNEQFF. CDR3 bases: TGTGCCAGCATATTTACAGGGGGCTTCCTCAATGAGCAGTTCTTC.

The chain recombines TRBV4-2 with TRBJ2-5; possibly TRBD1 for D (6 bases). The V gene's germline CDR1 is LGHNA and CDR2 YNFKEQ. V gave up 0 bases and J gave up 7 bases, with 18 bases separating them. This CDR3 contains 16 residues. The CDR3 bases are TGTGCCAGCAGCCAAGATCTAGGAACAGGGCCAAGGACCCAGTACTTC. Protein: CASSQDLGTGPRTQYF.

This clone was observed a handful of times. The V and J genes are TRBV2 and TRBJ2-3; 13 bases agree with TRBD2. Germline V gene data show CDR1 as SNHLY and CDR2 as FYNNEI. The junction had 8 bases not matched to a gene; V was cut back by 10 bases and J by 4 bases. There are 15 residues in the CDR3. CDR3 amino acids: CATPLLAGGPDTQYF. The CDR3 DNA reads as TGTGCCACCCCCTTACTAGCGGGGGGGCCAGATACGCAGTATTTT.